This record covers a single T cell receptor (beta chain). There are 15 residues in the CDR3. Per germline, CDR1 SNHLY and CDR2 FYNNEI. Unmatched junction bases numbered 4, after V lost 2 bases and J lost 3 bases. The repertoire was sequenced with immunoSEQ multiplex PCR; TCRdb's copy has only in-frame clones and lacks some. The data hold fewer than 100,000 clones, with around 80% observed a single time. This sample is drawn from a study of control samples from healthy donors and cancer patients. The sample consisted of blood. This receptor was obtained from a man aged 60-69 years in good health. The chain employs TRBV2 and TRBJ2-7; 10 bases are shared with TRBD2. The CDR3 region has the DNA TGTGCCAGCAGTGAAAGCGGGAGGGCATTCTACGAGCAGTACTTC. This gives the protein CASSESGRAFYEQYF.